Following are 3 T cell receptor beta chains from one sample sequenced in a study of cytomegalovirus exposure and HLA in healthy donors. PCR amplification relied on 60 Vbeta primers (plus 13 Jbeta primers). Clones were read by immunoSEQ multiplex PCR, and TCRdb kept only the in-frame ones, dropping some. The sample contains approximately 160,000 clones, about four fifths of which appear only once. The source material was PBMCs. These receptors all come from a girl aged 5 to 17 in good health and CMV-seropositive.

This chain joins TRBV5-6 and TRBJ2-5, with D maybe TRBD1 (5 bases). Looked up from germline, CDR1 is SGHDT and CDR2 is YYEEEE. Trimming took off 5 bases at V and 0 bases at J, with 14 bases between the two ends. The CDR3 consists of 15 residues. The CDR3 DNA follows: TGTGCCAGCAGTCTTCAGGGCGCGGACCAAGAGACCCAGTACTTC. Its protein is CASSLQGADQETQYF.

As regards this clone: The germline gene is not matched at one end of the junction; a read error may be the cause. The V gene is TRBV16, the J gene TRBJ1-2, with D unresolved. Germline assignment: CDR1 KGHSY and CDR2 FQNENV. The CDR3 extends over 13 amino acids. The CDR3 sequence: CVSSQSANYGYTF. In DNA form, the CDR3 reads TGTGTCAGCAGCCAATCAGCGAACTATGGCTACACCTTC.

This clone was seen a handful of times. This chain joins TRBV6-5 and TRBJ2-6; D ambiguous. The length of the CDR3 is 14 residues. Per germline, CDR1 MNHEY and CDR2 SVGAGI. V was cut by 0 bases and J by 4 bases, with 4 bases left in between. CDR3 coding DNA: TGTGCCAGCAGTTACTCTCAGGGGGCCAACGTCCTGACTTTC. It encodes CASSYSQGANVLTF.